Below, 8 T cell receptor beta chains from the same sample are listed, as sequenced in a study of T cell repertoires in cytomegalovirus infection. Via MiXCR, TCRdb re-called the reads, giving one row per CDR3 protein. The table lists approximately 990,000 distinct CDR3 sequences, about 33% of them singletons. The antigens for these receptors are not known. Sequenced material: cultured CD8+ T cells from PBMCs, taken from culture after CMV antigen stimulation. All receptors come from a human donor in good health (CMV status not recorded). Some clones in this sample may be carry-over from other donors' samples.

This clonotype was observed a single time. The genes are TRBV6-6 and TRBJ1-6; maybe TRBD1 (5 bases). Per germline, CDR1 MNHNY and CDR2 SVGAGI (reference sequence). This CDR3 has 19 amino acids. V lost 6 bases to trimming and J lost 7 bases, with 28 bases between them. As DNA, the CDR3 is TGTGCCAGCAGAGACCCTAACTACCGGGCCCACGAGGGGAATTCACCCCTCCACTTT. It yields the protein CASRDPNYRAHEGNSPLHF.

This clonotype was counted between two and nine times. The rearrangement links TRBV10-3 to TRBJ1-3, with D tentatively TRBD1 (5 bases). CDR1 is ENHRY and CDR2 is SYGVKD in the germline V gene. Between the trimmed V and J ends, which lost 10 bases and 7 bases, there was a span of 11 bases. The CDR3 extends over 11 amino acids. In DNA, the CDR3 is TGTGCCACCCTCGGGGCCAACACCATATATTTT. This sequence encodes CATLGANTIYF.

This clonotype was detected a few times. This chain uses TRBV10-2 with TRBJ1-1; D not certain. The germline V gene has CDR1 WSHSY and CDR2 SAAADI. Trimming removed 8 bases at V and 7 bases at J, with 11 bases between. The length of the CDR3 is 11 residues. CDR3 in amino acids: CASGVGLEAFF. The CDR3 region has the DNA TGCGCCAGCGGGGTGGGCCTTGAAGCTTTCTTT.

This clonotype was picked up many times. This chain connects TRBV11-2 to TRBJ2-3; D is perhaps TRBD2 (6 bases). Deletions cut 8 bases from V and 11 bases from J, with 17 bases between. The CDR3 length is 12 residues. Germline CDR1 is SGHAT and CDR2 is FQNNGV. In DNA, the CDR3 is TGTGCCAGCGGAACCTTGGGGGGTAAGCAGTATTTT. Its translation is CASGTLGGKQYF.

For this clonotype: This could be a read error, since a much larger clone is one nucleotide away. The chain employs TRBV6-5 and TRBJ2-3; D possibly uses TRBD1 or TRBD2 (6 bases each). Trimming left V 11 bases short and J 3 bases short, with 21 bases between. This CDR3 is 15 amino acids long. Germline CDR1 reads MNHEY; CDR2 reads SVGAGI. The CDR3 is CAGTLRGRGTDTQYF. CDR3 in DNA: TGTGCCGGCACTTTACGGGGGCGCGGAACAGATACGCAGTATTTT.

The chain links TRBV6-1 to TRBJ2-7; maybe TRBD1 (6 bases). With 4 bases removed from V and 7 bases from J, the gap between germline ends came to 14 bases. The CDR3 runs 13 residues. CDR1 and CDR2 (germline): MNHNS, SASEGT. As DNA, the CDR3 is TGTGCCAGCAGTGTAGGACAGCCCGGGGAGCAGTACGTC. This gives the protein CASSVGQPGEQYV.

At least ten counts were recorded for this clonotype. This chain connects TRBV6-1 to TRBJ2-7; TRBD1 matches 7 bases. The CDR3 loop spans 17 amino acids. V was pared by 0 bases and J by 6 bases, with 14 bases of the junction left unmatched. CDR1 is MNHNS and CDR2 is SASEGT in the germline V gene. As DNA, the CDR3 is TGTGCCAGCAGTGAAGCGCTTCGGGGACAGCCCTGGCCCGAGCAGTACTTC. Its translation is CASSEALRGQPWPEQYF.

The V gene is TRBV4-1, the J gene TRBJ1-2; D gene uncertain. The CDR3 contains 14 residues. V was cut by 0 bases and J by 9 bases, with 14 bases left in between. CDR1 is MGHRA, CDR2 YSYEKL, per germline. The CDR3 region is CASSQDNRGRSYTF. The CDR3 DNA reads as TGCGCCAGCAGCCAAGATAATAGAGGGAGAAGCTACACCTTC.